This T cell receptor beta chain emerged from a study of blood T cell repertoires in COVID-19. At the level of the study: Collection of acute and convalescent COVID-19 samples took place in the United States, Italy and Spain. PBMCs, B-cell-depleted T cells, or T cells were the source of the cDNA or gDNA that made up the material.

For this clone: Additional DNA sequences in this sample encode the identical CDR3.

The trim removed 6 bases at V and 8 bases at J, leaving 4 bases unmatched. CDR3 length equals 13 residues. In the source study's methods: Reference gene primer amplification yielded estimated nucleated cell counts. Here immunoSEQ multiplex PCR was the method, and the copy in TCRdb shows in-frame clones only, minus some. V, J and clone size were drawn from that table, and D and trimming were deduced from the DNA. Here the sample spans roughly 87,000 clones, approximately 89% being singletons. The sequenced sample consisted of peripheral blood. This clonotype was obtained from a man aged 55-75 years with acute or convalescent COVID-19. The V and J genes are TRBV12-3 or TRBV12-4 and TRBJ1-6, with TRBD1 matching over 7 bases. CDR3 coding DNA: TGTGCCAGCAGATCCACAGGGGATTCACCCCTCCACTTT. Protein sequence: CASRSTGDSPLHF.